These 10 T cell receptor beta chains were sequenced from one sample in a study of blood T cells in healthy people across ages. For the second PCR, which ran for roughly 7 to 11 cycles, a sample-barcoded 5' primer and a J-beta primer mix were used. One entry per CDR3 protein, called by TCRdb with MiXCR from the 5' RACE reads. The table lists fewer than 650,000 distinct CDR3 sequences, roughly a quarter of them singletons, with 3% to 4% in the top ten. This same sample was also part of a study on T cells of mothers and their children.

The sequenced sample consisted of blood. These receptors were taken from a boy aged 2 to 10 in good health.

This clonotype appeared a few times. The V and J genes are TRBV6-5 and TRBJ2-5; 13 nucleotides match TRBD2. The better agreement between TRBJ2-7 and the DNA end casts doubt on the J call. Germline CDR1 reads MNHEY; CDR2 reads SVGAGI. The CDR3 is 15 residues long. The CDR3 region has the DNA TGTGCCAGCAGCCGGGGACTAGCGGGGAGAAACGAGCAGTACTTC. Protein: CASSRGLAGRNEQYF.

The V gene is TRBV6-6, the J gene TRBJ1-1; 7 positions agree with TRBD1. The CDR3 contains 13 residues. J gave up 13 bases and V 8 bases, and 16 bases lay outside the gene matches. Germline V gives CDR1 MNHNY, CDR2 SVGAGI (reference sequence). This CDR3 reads CASAFRTGSSFFF. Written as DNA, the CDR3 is TGTGCCAGCGCCTTCCGGACAGGATCAAGCTTTTTCTTT.

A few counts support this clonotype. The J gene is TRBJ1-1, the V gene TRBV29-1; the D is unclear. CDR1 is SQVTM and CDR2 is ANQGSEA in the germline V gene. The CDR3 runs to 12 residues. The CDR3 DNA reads TGCAGTGCCAGCAACGTGAACACTGAAGCTTTCTTT. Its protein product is CSASNVNTEAFF.

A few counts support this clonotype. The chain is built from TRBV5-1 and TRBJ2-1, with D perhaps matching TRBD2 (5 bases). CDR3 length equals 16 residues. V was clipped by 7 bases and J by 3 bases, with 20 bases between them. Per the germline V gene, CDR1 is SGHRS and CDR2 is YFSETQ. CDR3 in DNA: TGCGCCAGCTCGGGGTACGGATCTCCCTACTACAATGAGCAGTTCTTC. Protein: CASSGYGSPYYNEQFF.

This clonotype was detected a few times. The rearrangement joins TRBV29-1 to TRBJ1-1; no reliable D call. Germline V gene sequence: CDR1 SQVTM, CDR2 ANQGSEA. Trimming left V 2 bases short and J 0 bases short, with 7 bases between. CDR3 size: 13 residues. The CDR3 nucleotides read TGCAGCGTTGAACCTCAGTTGAACACTGAAGCTTTCTTT. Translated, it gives CSVEPQLNTEAFF.

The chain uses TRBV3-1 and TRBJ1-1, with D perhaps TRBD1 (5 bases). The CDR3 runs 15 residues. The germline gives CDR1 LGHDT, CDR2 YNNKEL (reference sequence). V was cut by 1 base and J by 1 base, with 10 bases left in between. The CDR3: CASSQGGRKNTEAFF. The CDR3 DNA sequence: TGTGCCAGCAGCCAAGGGGGACGTAAGAACACTGAAGCTTTCTTT.

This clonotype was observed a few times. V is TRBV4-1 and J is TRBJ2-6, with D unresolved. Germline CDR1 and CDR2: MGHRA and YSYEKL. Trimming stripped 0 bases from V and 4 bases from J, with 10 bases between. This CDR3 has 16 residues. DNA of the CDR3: TGCGCCAGCAGCCAAGATCTTACAGTAGGGGCCAACGTCCTGACTTTC. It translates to CASSQDLTVGANVLTF.

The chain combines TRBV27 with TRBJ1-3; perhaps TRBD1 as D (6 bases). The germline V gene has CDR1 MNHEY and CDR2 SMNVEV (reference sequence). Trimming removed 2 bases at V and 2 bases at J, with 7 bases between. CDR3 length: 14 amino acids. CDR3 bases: TGTGCCAGCAGTTTAAAGGGGGCTGGAAACACCATATATTTT. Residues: CASSLKGAGNTIYF.

CDR3 sequence reads: CSARVSGGARDTQYF. The CDR3, as DNA: TGCAGTGCTAGAGTATCCGGGGGGGCAAGAGATACGCAGTATTTT. The genes are TRBV20-1 and TRBJ2-3; 8 bases fit TRBD2. The CDR3 covers 15 residues. Germline CDR1 is DFQATT and CDR2 is SNEGSKA (reference sequence). The J segment lost 5 bases and the V segment lost 1 base, leaving 8 bases of the junction unmatched.

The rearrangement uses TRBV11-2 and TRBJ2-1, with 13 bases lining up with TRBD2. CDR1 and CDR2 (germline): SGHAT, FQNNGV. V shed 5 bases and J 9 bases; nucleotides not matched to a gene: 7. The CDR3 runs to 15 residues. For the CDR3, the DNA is TGTGCCAGCAGCCCGGCCAGGACTAGCGGGGGTGAGCAGTTCTTC. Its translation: CASSPARTSGGEQFF.